These 32 T cell receptor beta chains were sequenced from one sample in a study of shared clonotypes between healthy human individuals. CD45RO-negative, CCR7-positively selected cells formed the naive CD8 fraction, excluding terminally differentiated effector memory CD45RA+ cells. Clones were sequenced by immunoSEQ multiplex PCR, and TCRdb holds only the in-frame ones, with some missing. The sample includes about 680,000 clones, around 90% of them seen just once. The sample taken for sequencing was naive CD8+ T cells sorted from blood. The receptors were sampled from a man aged 25 to 40 in good health.

The chain uses TRBV5-8 and TRBJ2-1, with 13 bases fitting TRBD2. The germline CDR1 and CDR2 sequences are SGHTS and YDEGEE. V was clipped by 4 bases and J by 8 bases; unmatched bases: 15. CDR3 length: 18 amino acids. CDR3 residues: CASSPRTSGRLSHDEQFF. Here the CDR3 DNA reads TGTGCCAGCAGCCCCAGGACTAGCGGGAGACTCTCTCACGATGAGCAGTTCTTC.

V and J are TRBV4-3 and TRBJ1-5; 7 bases map to TRBD1. Germline CDR1 LGHNA, CDR2 YSLEER. The CDR3 is 15 residues long. V lost 4 bases, J lost 0 bases, and 3 bases stayed unmatched. This CDR3 is CASSPGQNSNQPQHF. CDR3 nucleotide sequence: TGCGCCAGCAGCCCGGGACAGAATAGCAATCAGCCCCAGCATTTT.

The chain uses TRBV6-1 and TRBJ1-3; no firm D call. V shed 1 base and J shed 4 bases, with 14 bases lying between them. Germline V lookup: CDR1 MNHNS, CDR2 SASEGT. The CDR3 totals 16 residues. CDR3 sequence reads: CASSEGYPSEGNTIYF. CDR3 DNA: TGTGCCAGCAGTGAAGGCTACCCTTCGGAAGGAAACACCATATATTTT.

The count of this clone is one. Other DNA sequences in this sample translate to the same CDR3. The chain carries TRBV27 and TRBJ1-1; D gene unclear. The CDR3 is made up of 11 amino acids. V lost 6 bases and J lost 2, with 4 bases in between. The germline CDR1 and CDR2 sequences are MNHEY and SMNVEV (reference sequence). CDR3 in amino acids: CASRTNTEAFF. CDR3 sequence (DNA): TGTGCCAGCAGGACAAACACTGAAGCTTTCTTT.

The V and J genes are TRBV9 and TRBJ1-4, with 8 positions matching TRBD1. This CDR3 is built from 15 residues. The germline CDR1 and CDR2 sequences are SGDLS and YYNGEE. Trimming took 3 bases from V and 8 from J; bases not matched to a gene: 9. In nucleotides, the CDR3 is TGTGCCAGCAGCGCGCAGGGGGCAGGGAGGGAAAAACTGTTTTTT. Translation gives CASSAQGAGREKLFF.

The chain joins TRBV2 to TRBJ2-3; TRBD2 aligns across 7 bases. The CDR3 totals 14 residues. The V segment lost 10 bases and the J segment 4 bases; nucleotides outside the gene matches: 11. Germline V gene data show CDR1 as SNHLY and CDR2 as FYNNEI. Here the CDR3 DNA reads TGTGCCAACGTTGGGACTACCGCGGCAGATACGCAGTATTTT. The encoded protein is CANVGTTAADTQYF. The whole variable domain, filled in from reference TRBV2 and TRBJ2-3, reads EPEVTQTPSHQVTQMGQEVILRCVPISNHLYFYWYRQILGQKVEFLVSFYNNEISEKSEIFDDQFSVERPDGSNFTLKIRSTKLEDSAMYFCANVGTTAADTQYFGPGTRLTVL.

The J gene is TRBJ1-5, the V gene TRBV6-1; TRBD1 matches at 7 bases. The trim removed 6 bases at V and 5 bases at J, leaving 4 bases unmatched. CDR3 length: 13 residues. The germline V gene encodes CDR1 MNHNS and CDR2 SASEGT. CDR3 coding DNA: TGTGCCAGCAGCAAACAGGGGCATCAGCCCCAGCATTTT. It encodes CASSKQGHQPQHF.

This chain links TRBV10-1 with TRBJ2-7; possibly TRBD1 for D (5 bases). This CDR3 region has 13 residues. Trimming left V 6 bases short and J 3 bases short, with 12 bases between. The V gene's germline CDR1 is WNHNN and CDR2 SYGVQD (reference sequence). The CDR3 bases are TGCGCCAGCAGCCAGGGCCCCAGCTACGAGCAGTACTTC. It translates to CASSQGPSYEQYF.

The gene calls are TRBV7-2 and TRBJ1-1, with D unresolved. The CDR3 contains 12 residues. The germline V and J ends were trimmed by 5 bases and 5 bases, with 9 bases remaining between them. Germline values: CDR1 SGHTA, CDR2 FQGNSA. CDR3 coding DNA: TGTGCCAGCAGCCCCTTGGGGACTGAAGCTTTCTTT. This gives the protein CASSPLGTEAFF.

This rearrangement joins TRBV28 to TRBJ2-7; TRBD2 agrees at 9 bases. From germline, CDR1 is MDHEN and CDR2 SYDVKM. CDR3 length equals 13 residues. After removal of 5 bases from V and 3 bases from J, the junction contained 2 bases not matched to a gene. CDR3 sequence (DNA): TGTGCCAGCAGTCTAGCGGGGAACTACGAGCAGTACTTC. It yields the protein CASSLAGNYEQYF.

The rearrangement uses TRBV27 and TRBJ2-7; D is perhaps TRBD1 (5 bases). The V end was cut by 5 bases, the J end by 3 bases, with 11 bases between. Per the germline V gene, CDR1 is MNHEY and CDR2 is SMNVEV (reference sequence). CDR3 length: 13 residues. The chain's CDR3 is CASSKGQIYEQYF. In DNA, the CDR3 is TGTGCCAGCAGTAAAGGACAAATCTACGAGCAGTACTTC.

V and J are TRBV7-9 and TRBJ2-1, with D possibly matching TRBD2 (6 bases). The CDR3 has 15 residues. V was trimmed by 5 bases and J by 2 bases, leaving 13 bases between them. The germline V gene encodes CDR1 SEHNR and CDR2 FQNEAQ (reference sequence). This CDR3 reads CASSPWGRTYNEQFF. CDR3 nucleotides: TGTGCCAGCAGCCCCTGGGGGAGGACCTACAATGAGCAGTTCTTC.

This chain connects TRBV11-2 to TRBJ2-3; TRBD2 is a possible D gene (5 bases). Deletions cut 4 bases from V and 5 bases from J, with 19 bases between. The CDR3 consists of 16 residues. Germline CDR1 is SGHAT and CDR2 is FQNNGV. CDR3 region: CASSWRISPPGDTQYF. The CDR3 DNA follows: TGTGCCAGCAGCTGGAGGATCTCGCCCCCCGGAGATACGCAGTATTTT. The complete variable domain, with remaining parts taken from reference TRBV11-2 and TRBJ2-3, reads EAGVAQSPRYKIIEKRQSVAFWCNPISGHATLYWYQQILGQGPKLLIQFQNNGVVDDSQLPKDRFSAERLKGVDSTLKIQPAKLEDSAVYLCASSWRISPPGDTQYFGPGTRLTVL.

The CDR3 coding sequence is TGTGCCAGCAGCTCAAACTCCCAACCCTTAGGCAATGAGCAGTTCTTC. This translates into CASSSNSQPLGNEQFF. The V and J genes are TRBV7-2 and TRBJ2-1, with unresolved D. The CDR3 is 16 residues long. Germline CDR1 reads SGHTA; CDR2 reads FQGNSA. Trimming removed 4 bases at V and 6 bases at J, with 19 bases between.

Concerning this clone: At one of its ends the junction is not consistent with the germline gene, which may arise from a read error. The same CDR3 can be traced to other DNA sequences in this sample. The chain recombines TRBV5-4 with TRBJ2-3, with D unresolved. CDR3 size: 18 residues. Germline values: CDR1 SGHNT, CDR2 YYREEE (reference sequence). The CDR3 loop is CASSLKGWTVEVTDTQYF. CDR3 nucleotide sequence: TGCGCCAGCAGCTTGAAAGGTTGGACGGTAGAGGTCACAGATACGCAGTATTTT.

This clone was found once. The V gene is TRBV7-2, the J gene TRBJ2-7; D unclear. V shed 1 base and J shed 0 bases, with 4 bases lying between them. Germline CDR1 is SGHTA and CDR2 is FQGNSA. CDR3 length: 13 residues. The chain's CDR3 is CASSLDSSYEQYF. For the CDR3, the DNA is TGTGCCAGCAGCTTAGATAGCTCCTACGAGCAGTACTTC.

Turning to this clone: Additional DNA sequences in this sample encode the identical CDR3. The chain employs TRBV15 and TRBJ2-7, with D possibly TRBD1 on 6 matching bases. Germline CDR1 reads LNHNV; CDR2 reads YYDKDF (reference sequence). V was shortened by 8 bases and J by 3 bases, with 8 bases between the two germline ends. There are 11 residues in the CDR3. The CDR3 sequence: CATSRGYEQYF. The CDR3 DNA reads TGTGCCACCTCCAGGGGCTACGAGCAGTACTTC.

The CDR3 DNA reads TGTGCCAGCAGCTCCGGGACTAGCGGGAGGCCGTACCAAGAGACCCAGTACTTC. It yields the protein CASSSGTSGRPYQETQYF. The chain couples TRBV7-9 to TRBJ2-5; 15 positions match TRBD2. After removal of 4 bases from V and 0 bases from J, the junction contained 6 bases not matched to a gene. Germline V gives CDR1 SEHNR, CDR2 FQNEAQ (reference sequence). The CDR3 loop spans 18 amino acids.

Concerning this clone: The identical CDR3 is also encoded by other nucleotide sequences in the sample. The chain links TRBV4-1 to TRBJ2-7, with 7 bases identical to TRBD2. This CDR3 spans 15 amino acids. V lost 0 bases, J lost 2 bases, and 4 bases stayed unmatched. Germline CDR1 reads MGHRA; CDR2 reads YSYEKL. The CDR3 region has the DNA TGCGCCAGCAGCCAAGACCCTAGCGGAACCTACGAGCAGTACTTC. Translated, it gives CASSQDPSGTYEQYF.

This chain connects TRBV19 to TRBJ2-7, with D unresolved. Per the germline V gene, CDR1 is LNHDA and CDR2 is SQIVND (reference sequence). V lost 1 base to trimming and J lost 3 bases, with 10 bases between them. The CDR3 has 14 amino acids. CDR3 nucleotides: TGTGCCAGTAGTATAGTACACAGAGACTACGAGCAGTACTTC. Amino acid sequence: CASSIVHRDYEQYF.

This chain joins TRBV5-1 and TRBJ2-3; TRBD2 agrees at 7 bases. This CDR3 has 16 amino acids. J gave up 0 bases and V 5 bases, and 9 bases lay outside the gene matches. Germline lookup yields CDR1 SGHRS and CDR2 YFSETQ. Written as DNA, the CDR3 is TGCGCCAGCAGTACGACTGGGCGGGAGAGCACAGATACGCAGTATTTT. It translates to CASSTTGRESTDTQYF.

This chain connects TRBV9 to TRBJ2-3; 7 bases map to TRBD1. The junction had 5 bases not matched to a gene; V was cut back by 2 bases and J by 2 bases. CDR1 is SGDLS, CDR2 YYNGEE, per germline. The CDR3 is made up of 15 amino acids. CDR3 loop: CASSVSGTATDTQYF. The CDR3 DNA reads as TGTGCCAGCAGCGTCTCCGGGACAGCCACAGATACGCAGTATTTT. The whole variable domain, filled in from reference TRBV9 and TRBJ2-3, reads DSGVTQTPKHLITATGQRVTLRCSPRSGDLSVYWYQQSLDQGLQFLIQYYNGEERAKGNILERFSAQQFPDLHSELNLSSLELGDSALYFCASSVSGTATDTQYFGPGTRLTVL.

The CDR3 loop reads CASSLMSGNTEAFF. The CDR3 DNA follows: TGTGCCAGCAGCTTAATGTCAGGGAACACTGAAGCTTTCTTT. The chain couples TRBV7-8 to TRBJ1-1, with D unclear. This CDR3 has 14 amino acids. Germline lookup yields CDR1 SGHVS and CDR2 FQNEAQ. V dropped 2 bases and J dropped 1 base, with 8 bases sitting between them.

V gene TRBV5-6 combines with J gene TRBJ2-1; 9 bases map to TRBD2. The CDR3 consists of 15 residues. V shed 3 bases and J 5 bases; nucleotides not matched to a gene: 6. The germline V gene has CDR1 SGHDT and CDR2 YYEEEE. The CDR3 DNA is TGTGCCAGCAGCTCGGAATGGACTAGCGACAATGAGCAGTTCTTC. Encoded protein: CASSSEWTSDNEQFF.

J is TRBJ2-7 and V is TRBV5-1; maybe TRBD2 (6 bases). V lost 1 base, J lost 2 bases, and 16 bases lay in between. From germline, CDR1 is SGHRS and CDR2 YFSETQ. This CDR3 contains 16 residues. The CDR3 DNA reads TGCGCCAGCAGCTTGTATCCCGGGACTGTAACCTACGAGCAGTACTTC. Protein: CASSLYPGTVTYEQYF. Supplemented by reference TRBV5-1 and TRBJ2-7, the full variable domain reads KAGVTQTPRYLIKTRGQQVTLSCSPISGHRSVSWYQQTPGQGLQFLFEYFSETQRNKGNFPGRFSGRQFSNSRSEMNVSTLELGDSALYLCASSLYPGTVTYEQYFGPGTRLTVT.

This clone was observed many times. Mismatch with germline at one junction end may stem from a read error. The chain couples TRBV5-4 to TRBJ2-7; possibly TRBD1 for D (6 bases). CDR1 and CDR2 (germline): SGHNT, YYREEE (reference sequence). CDR3 size: 13 residues. CDR3 protein: CASTLTGSTEQYF. CDR3 in DNA: TGTGCCAGCACCTTGACAGGTTCTACCGAGCAGTACTTC.

This sequence joins TRBV6-1 and TRBJ2-7, with a tentative D call TRBD2 (5 bases). The CDR3 runs to 12 residues. Trimming took off 6 bases at V and 0 bases at J, with 6 bases between the two ends. Germline V gene sequence: CDR1 MNHNS, CDR2 SASEGT. CDR3 coding DNA: TGTGCCAGCAGCGGACTCTCCTACGAGCAGTACTTC. Its translation is CASSGLSYEQYF.

The rearrangement joins TRBV15 to TRBJ1-1; tentative D call: TRBD1 (5 bases). The germline V gene has CDR1 LNHNV and CDR2 YYDKDF (reference sequence). V was cut by 3 bases and J by 6 bases, with 14 bases left in between. CDR3 length: 14 residues. In DNA form, the CDR3 reads TGTGCCACCAGCAGGGGACGGACTGACGCTGAAGCTTTCTTT. Its translation: CATSRGRTDAEAFF.

The chain is built from TRBV18 and TRBJ1-2, with D possibly being TRBD1 (6 bases). This CDR3 comprises 16 residues. The V gene lost 3 bases and the J gene lost 3 bases, with 17 bases spanning the gap. Germline V gene data show CDR1 as KGHSH and CDR2 as LQKENI. In DNA form, the CDR3 reads TGTGCCAGCTCACCTCCACCGCAGGGGTGGGACTATGGCTACACCTTC. Translating it yields CASSPPPQGWDYGYTF.

Comment on this clone: Other nucleotide sequences in the sample specify the same CDR3. This chain uses TRBV7-2 with TRBJ2-4; D is possibly TRBD2 (5 bases). Deletions cut 4 bases from V and 0 bases from J, with 7 bases between. Germline CDR1 SGHTA, CDR2 FQGNSA. The length of the CDR3 is 14 residues. The CDR3 loop reads CASSSGLAKNIQYF. Written as DNA, the CDR3 is TGTGCCAGCAGCTCCGGACTAGCCAAAAACATTCAGTACTTC.

This chain links TRBV4-1 with TRBJ1-2; D gene unclear. CDR3 length: 17 amino acids. The germline V and J ends were trimmed by 3 bases and 5 bases, with 22 bases remaining between them. Germline CDR1 reads MGHRA; CDR2 reads YSYEKL. The CDR3 loop is CASSHGIQERDLYGYTF. CDR3 nucleotides: TGCGCCAGCAGCCACGGTATTCAGGAGAGGGATCTATATGGCTACACCTTC.

The V gene is TRBV6-5, the J gene TRBJ2-5; D not resolved. The CDR3 covers 12 residues. Germline V gene sequence: CDR1 MNHEY, CDR2 SVGAGI. Deletions cut 0 bases from V and 5 bases from J, with 4 bases between. The CDR3 sequence: CASSYSLETQYF. The CDR3 DNA is TGTGCCAGCAGTTACTCCTTGGAGACCCAGTACTTC.